The rows below give T cell receptor beta chains drawn from one sample of a study of blood T cells in healthy people across ages. In TCRdb, the 5' RACE reads were re-called with MiXCR into one record per CDR3 protein. The table has 700,000 or so distinct CDR3 sequences, about 24% seen once; the top ten hold around a fifth. The sample was blood. These TCRs come from a man in his 70s in good health. CDR3s leave out the opening cysteine and the closing phenylalanine or tryptophan. Each record gives: J gene, V gene, CDR3 protein.

. TRBV20-1 SARDRSGWAETQY
TRBJ2-5 TRBV7-8 ASSSTMQETQY
TRBJ1-2 TRBV7-8 ASSLVPNYRTENYGYT
TRBJ1-5 TRBV2 ASSLSGTPSNQPQH
. TRBV3-1 ASSQDVSGGSLYAVTQY
TRBJ2-1 TRBV6-2/TRBV6-3 ASRPLPSGFRNEQF
TRBJ1-4 TRBV7-9 ASNSRGSTNEKLF
. TRBV7-9 ASSVTRDGEQF
TRBJ2-3 TRBV6-5 ASSSRDYQY
TRBJ2-3 TRBV20-1 SASTGGGDTQY
TRBJ2-3 TRBV7-6 ASSRSGGALGTQY
TRBJ2-3 TRBV18 ASSPPLASTDTQY
TRBJ2-5 TRBV18 ASSPQGGIEF
TRBJ2-1 TRBV4-3 ASSQDPASGGWNEQF
TRBJ2-5 TRBV7-3 ASSLNGGRSETQY
TRBJ2-1 TRBV7-8 ASSLVGGGAYNEQF
TRBJ2-2 TRBV7-2 ASSLVAVDGGGELF
TRBJ2-3 TRBV12-3/TRBV12-4 ASSFQTLGGDTQY
TRBJ2-3 TRBV12-3/TRBV12-4 ASSGTGRGDTQY
TRBJ2-1 TRBV4-3 ASSQGLAGGSSYNEQF